These 19 T cell receptor beta chains came from one sample sequenced in a study of cytomegalovirus exposure and HLA in healthy donors (dated by TCRdb to between 2016 and 2019). Libraries came from the immunoSEQ multiplex PCR assay. In its TCRdb copy, this immuneACCESS table keeps in-frame sequences only and misses some clones. Where compared with another copy, unresolved V genes explain less than half of these, and the others have no known cause. The sample table contains roughly 220,000 clones; only one count was recorded for around nine tenths of them. The ten largest account for around 1.1% of the sample. The sample comprised PBMCs. The source of these receptors is a woman younger than 35 in good health and CMV-seronegative.

In its sample, this clone was seen a few times. J is TRBJ1-1 and V is TRBV28; D gene uncertain. V gave up 2 bases and J gave up 7 bases, with 14 bases separating them. Germline-derived CDR1 and CDR2 are MDHEN and SYDVKM. CDR3 length: 14 residues. This CDR3 reads CASSLRQVVSEAFF. CDR3 coding DNA: TGTGCCAGCAGTTTAAGGCAGGTAGTTAGTGAAGCTTTCTTT.

CDR3 residues: CASSPQGNTEAFF. The CDR3 bases are TGTGCCAGTAGCCCCCAGGGGAACACTGAAGCTTTCTTT. The V gene is TRBV19, the J gene TRBJ1-1; a weak D match, TRBD1 (5 bases). The CDR3 sequence is 13 residues long. V was trimmed by 6 bases and J by 1 base, leaving 9 bases between them. Germline V lookup: CDR1 LNHDA, CDR2 SQIVND (reference sequence).

The rearrangement joins TRBV28 to TRBJ2-7; D is perhaps TRBD2 (6 bases). The CDR3 has 14 residues. Germline V gene lookup returns CDR1 MDHEN and CDR2 SYDVKM. V shed 2 bases and J shed 4 bases, with 12 bases lying between them. CDR3 amino acids: CASSLSGGIYEQYF. The CDR3 nucleotides are TGTGCCAGCAGTTTAAGTGGGGGGATATACGAGCAGTACTTC.

This chain links TRBV27 with TRBJ1-1; D is perhaps TRBD1 (5 bases). Germline CDR1 is MNHEY and CDR2 is SMNVEV (reference sequence). V lost 2 bases, J lost 1 base, and 8 bases lay in between. There are 14 residues in the CDR3. CDR3 region: CASSLGHPNTEAFF. In DNA form, the CDR3 reads TGTGCCAGCAGTTTAGGACACCCGAACACTGAAGCTTTCTTT.

The chain links TRBV27 to TRBJ1-2; D is possibly TRBD1 (5 bases). With 3 bases removed from V and 4 bases from J, the gap between germline ends came to 15 bases. CDR1 and CDR2 (germline): MNHEY, SMNVEV (reference sequence). There are 15 residues in the CDR3. This chain's CDR3 is CASSFLMGLSYGYTF. CDR3 DNA sequence: TGTGCCAGCAGTTTTTTGATGGGACTGAGCTATGGCTACACCTTC.

The chain couples TRBV19 to TRBJ1-2; D might be TRBD1 (6 bases). CDR1 and CDR2 from the germline V gene are LNHDA and SQIVND (reference sequence). The CDR3 spans 15 residues. V was trimmed by 3 bases and J by 4 bases, leaving 15 bases between them. The CDR3: CASSIGGTHIYGYTF. The CDR3 DNA sequence: TGTGCCAGTAGTATTGGGGGCACTCATATCTATGGCTACACCTTC.

The gene calls are TRBV2 and TRBJ1-2, with 8 bases that match TRBD1. Losses at the gene ends were 10 bases for V and 4 bases for J; bases not matched to a gene: 11. The CDR3 sequence is 14 residues long. Per germline, CDR1 SNHLY and CDR2 FYNNEI. CDR3 nucleotide sequence: TGTGCCACCCGGCGACCGGGACAGGTCTATGGCTACACCTTC. This translates into CATRRPGQVYGYTF.

The chain recombines TRBV7-3 with TRBJ2-3; 10 bases line up with TRBD2. The V and J ends lost 5 bases and 6 bases, in that order; junction bases with no gene match: 2. Germline-derived CDR1 and CDR2 are SGHTA and FQGTGA. This CDR3 is built from 13 residues. The CDR3 DNA sequence: TGTGCCAGCAGCCCGGGACTAGCGGATACGCAGTATTTT. Translated, it gives CASSPGLADTQYF.

The chain has TRBV6-6 and TRBJ1-1; a possible D gene is TRBD1 (6 bases). Per germline, CDR1 MNHNY and CDR2 SVGAGI (reference sequence). This CDR3 is built from 14 residues. V lost 4 bases and J lost 6, with 15 bases in between. In DNA form, the CDR3 reads TGTGCCAGCAGTTCGACAGGTCGGGTTCCTGAAGCTTTCTTT. Translating gives CASSSTGRVPEAFF.

The chain is built from TRBV6-5 and TRBJ1-2; D is perhaps TRBD1 (5 bases). The V gene lost 0 bases and the J gene lost 5 bases, with 10 bases spanning the gap. The CDR3 extends over 14 amino acids. Germline CDR1 and CDR2: MNHEY and SVGAGI. CDR3 nucleotides: TGTGCCAGCAGTTACTCGGTCGACAGATATGGCTACACCTTC. Translating it yields CASSYSVDRYGYTF.

The rearrangement uses TRBV2 and TRBJ2-3; 7 bases align to TRBD1. The CDR3 is made up of 16 amino acids. With 6 bases clipped from V and 3 bases from J, the junction kept 12 bases outside the gene matches. Germline CDR1 SNHLY, CDR2 FYNNEI. CDR3 protein: CASSPGTESRTDTQYF. The CDR3 DNA follows: TGTGCCAGCAGCCCCGGGACAGAGAGTAGAACAGATACGCAGTATTTT.

V usage is TRBV4-1 and J usage is TRBJ2-7; 10 bases line up with TRBD1. Trimming removed 3 bases from V and 4 bases from J; junction bases left unmatched: 6. CDR1 and CDR2 (germline): MGHRA, YSYEKL. The CDR3 consists of 15 residues. CDR3 in amino acids: CASSQETGGRYEQYF. The CDR3 region has the DNA TGCGCCAGCAGCCAGGAGACAGGGGGCAGGTACGAGCAGTACTTC.

V usage is TRBV7-6 and J usage is TRBJ2-1, with D maybe TRBD2 (5 bases). Between the trimmed V and J ends, which lost 5 bases and 11 bases, there was a span of 16 bases. Germline V gives CDR1 SGHVS, CDR2 FNYEAQ. The CDR3 runs to 13 residues. CDR3 amino acids: CASSNTRPGKQFF. The CDR3 DNA follows: TGTGCCAGCAGCAACACTCGACCGGGGAAGCAGTTCTTC.

This chain connects TRBV29-1 to TRBJ1-1; 10 bases line up with TRBD1. The length of the CDR3 is 13 residues. V was clipped by 7 bases and J by 5 bases; unmatched bases: 7. CDR1 SQVTM and CDR2 ANQGSEA come from the germline V gene. Here the CDR3 reads CSADGTGVTEAFF. The DNA for the CDR3 is TGCAGCGCCGATGGGACAGGGGTGACTGAAGCTTTCTTT.

This rearrangement joins TRBV12-1 to TRBJ1-5. TRBV12-1 is given as a pseudogene. The CDR3 has 14 amino acids. CDR3 coding DNA: TGTGCCAGCAGCTCACGCGGGGGCAATCAGCCCCAGCATTTT. Translated: CASSSRGGNQPQHF.

This chain connects TRBV18 to TRBJ2-7; no firm D call. CDR1 KGHSH and CDR2 LQKENI come from the germline V gene. This CDR3 has 13 residues. The ends were cut back, 6 bases at V and 0 bases at J, with 9 bases in the middle. The CDR3 DNA sequence: TGTGCCAGCTCCCCCAAGAGCTCCTACGAGCAGTACTTC. Translating gives CASSPKSSYEQYF.

This clone was counted a single time. The V call is TRBV30, the J call TRBJ1-2; 9 bases align to TRBD1. CDR1 GTSNPN and CDR2 SVGIG come from the germline V gene (reference sequence). J lost 7 bases, V lost 5 bases, and 8 bases had no gene match. The CDR3 extends over 13 amino acids. CDR3 sequence (DNA): TGTGCCTGGGACCAACAGGGGGCGGGTGGCTACACCTTC. Amino acid sequence: CAWDQQGAGGYTF.

This clone was seen a few times. V is TRBV27 and J is TRBJ1-2, with a possible D match to TRBD1 (6 bases). This CDR3 spans 14 amino acids. Per the germline V gene, CDR1 is MNHEY and CDR2 is SMNVEV (reference sequence). The V and J ends lost 11 bases and 2 bases respectively, with 18 bases between them. CDR3 protein: CASSWSGANYGYTF. The CDR3, as DNA: TGTGCCTCTAGTTGGTCAGGGGCCAACTATGGCTACACCTTC.

The chain recombines TRBV5-1 with TRBJ2-1, with TRBD2 identical over 9 bases. This CDR3 region has 15 residues. V trimming: 0 bases; J trimming: 5 bases; junction bases outside the gene matches: 3. Per the germline V gene, CDR1 is SGHRS and CDR2 is YFSETQ. The CDR3 loop is CASSLATSGHNEQFF. The CDR3 bases are TGCGCCAGCAGCTTGGCAACTAGCGGGCACAATGAGCAGTTCTTC.